This T cell receptor beta chain came from a study of T cells in Graves' hyperthyroidism and ophthalmopathy. This clonotype was detected many times. The antigen remains unidentified. Study results and caveats: Through a model of 13 V-J features, ophthalmopathy was separated from stable hyperthyroidism.

Trimming took 3 bases from V and 7 from J, leaving 16 bases between them. The CDR3 loop spans 15 amino acids. Per the germline V gene, CDR1 is SGHAT and CDR2 is FQNNGV. RNA transcripts were the template for amplifying TCR beta CDR3 regions. HTBI primers were the set used in a first-round RT-PCR of the TCR CDR3. TCRdb passed the multiplex PCR reads through MiXCR, listing each CDR3 protein once. The sample carries about 740,000 distinct CDR3 sequences, about 14% recorded once. The patients, who ranged from 18 to 65 in age, presented with newly diagnosed hyperthyroidism lasting under 2 months. Patients with uncontrolled infections, other autoimmune diseases, pregnancy or lactation were excluded.

The chain has TRBV11-2 and TRBJ1-5; unclear D gene. Sequenced input: blood. The TCR comes from a woman aged 18-30 years with Graves' hyperthyroidism. Here the CDR3 DNA reads TGTGCCAGCAGCTTTGCTGGTGGCCGGGGACAGCCCCAGCATTTT. Protein sequence: CASSFAGGRGQPQHF.